A selection of T cell receptor beta chains follows, all from one sample in a study of post-analysis software for immune sequencing data. TCRdb re-analysed the PCR reads in MiXCR, keeping a single row per CDR3 protein. The table lists over 700,000 distinct CDR3 sequences, just under 30% of them singletons. Sequencing was performed on blood. These TCRs come from a girl between 10 and 17 years old with multiple sclerosis. Both conserved end residues are part of each CDR3. The D gene is left open where the match is weak. Only some rows state a clone size, as once, few, many or a class for expanded clones.

CDR3aa: CASSPLGGGTFYGYTF
CDR3nt: TGTGCCAGCAGTCCCCTGGGGGGTGGGACTTTCTATGGCTACACCTTC
abundance: NA
d_gene: NA
j_gene: TRBJ1-2
v_gene: TRBV12-3/TRBV12-4

CDR3aa: CASSRGGDRATNEQFF
CDR3nt: TGTGCCAGCAGTCGTGGGGGGGACAGGGCGACAAATGAGCAGTTCTTC
abundance: NA
d_gene: TRBD1
j_gene: TRBJ2-1
v_gene: TRBV6-6

CDR3aa: CASKFGGRVEQFF
CDR3nt: TGTGCCAGCAAATTCGGGGGGCGCGTTGAGCAGTTCTTC
abundance: NA
d_gene: NA
j_gene: TRBJ2-1
v_gene: TRBV6-6

CDR3aa: CATSDPAREWGSRDTQYF
CDR3nt: TGTGCCACCAGTGATCCGGCTCGTGAGTGGGGAAGCCGAGATACGCAGTATTTT
abundance: NA
d_gene: NA
j_gene: TRBJ2-3
v_gene: TRBV24-1

CDR3aa: CASSQFETGGNQPQHF
CDR3nt: TGTGCCAGCAGCCAATTCGAGACAGGGGGCAATCAGCCCCAGCATTTT
abundance: few
d_gene: TRBD1
j_gene: TRBJ1-5
v_gene: TRBV16

CDR3aa: CASSLGGQGRDGYTF
CDR3nt: TGTGCCAGCAGCTTAGGGGGACAGGGAAGGGATGGCTACACCTTC
abundance: NA
d_gene: TRBD1
j_gene: TRBJ1-2
v_gene: TRBV11-2

CDR3aa: CASTPWTGSYEQYF
CDR3nt: TGTGCCAGCACCCCATGGACAGGGAGCTACGAGCAGTACTTC
abundance: few
d_gene: TRBD1
j_gene: TRBJ2-7
v_gene: TRBV3-1

CDR3aa: CASSVVDADEAFF
CDR3nt: TGTGCCAGCAGCGTAGTTGATGCGGATGAAGCTTTCTTT
abundance: NA
d_gene: NA
j_gene: TRBJ1-1
v_gene: TRBV9

CDR3aa: CAGPSGYEQYF
CDR3nt: TGCGCTGGCCCGAGCGGGTACGAGCAGTACTTC
abundance: few
d_gene: NA
j_gene: TRBJ2-7
v_gene: TRBV4-3

CDR3aa: CASSGLFGEQFF
CDR3nt: TGCGCCAGCAGCGGCCTGTTCGGAGAGCAGTTCTTC
abundance: NA
d_gene: NA
j_gene: TRBJ2-1
v_gene: TRBV4-1

CDR3aa: CSARGQRYEQYF
CDR3nt: TGCAGTGCTAGAGGGCAGCGGTACGAGCAGTACTTC
abundance: few
d_gene: NA
j_gene: TRBJ2-7
v_gene: TRBV20-1

CDR3aa: CATGRAQPSTDTQYF
CDR3nt: TGTGCCACCGGCAGAGCTCAGCCTAGCACAGATACGCAGTATTTT
abundance: NA
d_gene: NA
j_gene: TRBJ2-3
v_gene: TRBV15

CDR3aa: CASSFVDTGELFF
CDR3nt: TGTGCCAGCAGCTTCGTCGACACCGGGGAGCTGTTTTTT
abundance: NA
d_gene: NA
j_gene: TRBJ2-2
v_gene: TRBV7-2

CDR3aa: CSVEADQNGYTF
CDR3nt: TGCAGCGTTGAGGCGGACCAAAATGGCTACACCTTC
abundance: many
d_gene: NA
j_gene: TRBJ1-2
v_gene: TRBV29-1

CDR3aa: CASSPGFGGYGYTF
CDR3nt: TGTGCCAGCAGCCCTGGGTTCGGAGGGTATGGCTACACCTTC
abundance: few
d_gene: NA
j_gene: TRBJ1-2
v_gene: TRBV7-8

CDR3aa: CASSKTYNEQFF
CDR3nt: TGTGCCAGCAGTAAAACATACAATGAGCAGTTCTTC
abundance: few
d_gene: NA
j_gene: TRBJ2-1
v_gene: TRBV6-2/TRBV6-3

CDR3aa: CASSLGAPGEQYF
CDR3nt: TGTGCCAGCAGCTTAGGAGCCCCAGGGGAGCAGTACTTC
abundance: NA
d_gene: NA
j_gene: TRBJ2-7
v_gene: TRBV7-2

CDR3aa: CSASQALASYEQYF
CDR3nt: TGCAGTGCTAGCCAGGCACTCGCCTCCTACGAGCAGTACTTC
abundance: NA
d_gene: NA
j_gene: TRBJ2-7
v_gene: TRBV20-1

CDR3aa: CASSFTGATETQYF
CDR3nt: TGTGCCAGCAGTTTTACGGGAGCAACGGAGACCCAGTACTTC
abundance: NA
d_gene: NA
j_gene: TRBJ2-5
v_gene: TRBV27

CDR3aa: CASSTGFSGEQYF
CDR3nt: TGTGCCAGCAGTACAGGGTTTTCGGGAGAGCAGTACTTC
abundance: many
d_gene: NA
j_gene: TRBJ2-7
v_gene: TRBV6-5

CDR3aa: CSAGPIEANYGYTF
CDR3nt: TGCAGCGCGGGCCCCATTGAGGCTAACTATGGCTACACCTTC
abundance: few
d_gene: NA
j_gene: TRBJ1-2
v_gene: TRBV29-1

CDR3aa: CASSLARGKGDTQYF
CDR3nt: TGTGCCAGCAGCTTAGCTCGGGGGAAGGGAGATACGCAGTATTTT
abundance: NA
d_gene: NA
j_gene: TRBJ2-3
v_gene: TRBV7-2

CDR3aa: CSAYPGGHTGELFF
CDR3nt: TGCAGTGCGTATCCGGGGGGTCACACCGGGGAGCTGTTCTTC
abundance: NA
d_gene: TRBD2
j_gene: TRBJ2-1
v_gene: TRBV20-1

CDR3aa: CASSDRQISGANVLTF
CDR3nt: TGTGCCAGCAGCGACCGACAGATCTCTGGGGCCAACGTCCTGACTTTC
abundance: few
d_gene: NA
j_gene: TRBJ2-6
v_gene: TRBV9

CDR3aa: CASSPIWRGTDTQYF
CDR3nt: TGTGCCAGCAGTCCGATTTGGCGGGGAACAGATACGCAGTATTTT
abundance: few
d_gene: NA
j_gene: TRBJ2-3
v_gene: TRBV11-2

CDR3aa: CSADGQSEQYF
CDR3nt: TGCAGTGCCGACGGTCAGTCTGAGCAGTACTTC
abundance: NA
d_gene: NA
j_gene: TRBJ2-5
v_gene: TRBV20-1

CDR3aa: CSARAGGTGDLYSNQPQHF
CDR3nt: TGCAGTGCTAGAGCCGGGGGGACAGGGGACCTTTATAGCAATCAGCCCCAGCATTTT
abundance: NA
d_gene: TRBD1
j_gene: TRBJ1-5
v_gene: TRBV20-1

CDR3aa: CASSPHRYSVKTQYF
CDR3nt: TGTGCCAGCAGCCCCCACCGGTACAGCGTGAAGACCCAGTACTTC
abundance: few
d_gene: NA
j_gene: TRBJ2-5
v_gene: TRBV21-1

CDR3aa: CASSVAWGNNEQFF
CDR3nt: TGTGCCAGCAGCGTAGCTTGGGGCAACAATGAGCAGTTCTTC
abundance: NA
d_gene: NA
j_gene: TRBJ2-1
v_gene: TRBV9

CDR3aa: CSVESPGGLTDTQYF
CDR3nt: TGCAGCGTTGAGTCTCCGGGGGGCCTCACAGATACGCAGTATTTT
abundance: NA
d_gene: NA
j_gene: TRBJ2-3
v_gene: TRBV29-1

CDR3aa: CASSTGTRAYEQYF
CDR3nt: TGTGCCAGCAGCACCGGGACCCGGGCGTACGAGCAGTACTTC
abundance: NA
d_gene: NA
j_gene: TRBJ2-7
v_gene: TRBV7-9

CDR3aa: CASSPGLAGARETQYF
CDR3nt: TGTGCCAGCAGCCCAGGACTAGCGGGAGCTCGTGAGACCCAGTACTTC
abundance: NA
d_gene: TRBD2
j_gene: TRBJ2-5
v_gene: TRBV7-2

CDR3aa: CATSDHAGTAAYNEQFF
CDR3nt: TGTGCCACCAGTGATCACGCGGGAACAGCAGCCTACAATGAGCAGTTCTTC
abundance: few
d_gene: NA
j_gene: TRBJ2-1
v_gene: TRBV24-1

CDR3aa: CASSLEARRRVDTQYF
CDR3nt: TGTGCCAGCAGCTTAGAGGCCAGGCGGCGGGTAGATACGCAGTATTTT
abundance: few
d_gene: NA
j_gene: TRBJ2-3
v_gene: TRBV7-2

CDR3aa: CATSDQGLPEQFF
CDR3nt: TGTGCCACCAGTGACCAAGGACTTCCTGAGCAGTTCTTC
abundance: few
d_gene: NA
j_gene: TRBJ2-1
v_gene: TRBV24-1

CDR3aa: CASSSGTSGRGLNTGELFF
CDR3nt: TGTGCCAGCAGCTCCGGGACTAGCGGGAGAGGGTTGAACACCGGGGAGCTGTTTTTT
abundance: NA
d_gene: TRBD2
j_gene: TRBJ2-2
v_gene: TRBV12-3/TRBV12-4

CDR3aa: CATNKQGRDGYTF
CDR3nt: TGTGCCACCAATAAACAGGGGAGGGATGGCTACACCTTC
abundance: few
d_gene: TRBD1
j_gene: TRBJ1-2
v_gene: TRBV24-1

CDR3aa: CASSSPFAGRAKEQYF
CDR3nt: TGTGCCAGCAGCTCCCCTTTTGCCGGGAGGGCCAAAGAGCAGTACTTC
abundance: few
d_gene: TRBD2
j_gene: TRBJ2-7
v_gene: TRBV28

CDR3aa: CSVESQGEIYGYTF
CDR3nt: TGCAGCGTTGAGAGTCAGGGTGAGATCTATGGCTACACCTTC
abundance: few
d_gene: NA
j_gene: TRBJ1-2
v_gene: TRBV29-1

CDR3aa: CASSPRRGGPSHQPQHF
CDR3nt: TGTGCCAGCAGCCCCCGTAGGGGGGGACCTTCACATCAGCCCCAGCATTTT
abundance: few
d_gene: NA
j_gene: TRBJ1-5
v_gene: TRBV7-8

CDR3aa: CVSSVVPGSYEQYF
CDR3nt: TGTGTCAGCAGCGTAGTCCCCGGCTCCTACGAGCAGTACTTC
abundance: NA
d_gene: NA
j_gene: TRBJ2-7
v_gene: TRBV9

CDR3aa: CASSSGLAGVSWETQYF
CDR3nt: TGCGCCAGCAGCTCAGGACTAGCGGGAGTATCTTGGGAGACCCAGTACTTC
abundance: NA
d_gene: TRBD2
j_gene: TRBJ2-5
v_gene: TRBV5-1